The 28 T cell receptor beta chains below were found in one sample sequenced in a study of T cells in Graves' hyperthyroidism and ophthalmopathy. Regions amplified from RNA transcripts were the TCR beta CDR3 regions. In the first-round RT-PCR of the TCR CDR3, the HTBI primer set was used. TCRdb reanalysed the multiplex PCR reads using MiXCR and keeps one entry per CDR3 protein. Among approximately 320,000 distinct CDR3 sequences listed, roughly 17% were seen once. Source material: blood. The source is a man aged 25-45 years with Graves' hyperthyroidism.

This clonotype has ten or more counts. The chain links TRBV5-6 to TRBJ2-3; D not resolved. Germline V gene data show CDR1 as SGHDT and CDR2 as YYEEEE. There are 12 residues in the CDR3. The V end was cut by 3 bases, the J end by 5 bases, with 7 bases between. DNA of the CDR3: TGTGCCAGCAGCTACATGGGAGATACGCAGTATTTT. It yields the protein CASSYMGDTQYF.

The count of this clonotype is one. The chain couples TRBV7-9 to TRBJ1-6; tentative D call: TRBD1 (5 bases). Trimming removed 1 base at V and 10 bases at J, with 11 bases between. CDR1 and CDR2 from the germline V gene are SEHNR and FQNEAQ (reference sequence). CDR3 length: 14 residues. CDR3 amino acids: CASSLELRGSPLHF. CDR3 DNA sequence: TGTGCCAGCAGCTTAGAATTACGGGGCTCACCCCTCCACTTT.

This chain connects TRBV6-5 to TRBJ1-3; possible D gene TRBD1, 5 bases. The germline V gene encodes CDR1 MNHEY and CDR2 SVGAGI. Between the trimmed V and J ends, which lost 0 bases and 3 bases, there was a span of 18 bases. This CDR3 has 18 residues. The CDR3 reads CASSYSRFGQRGGNTIYF. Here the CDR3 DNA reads TGTGCCAGCAGTTACTCGCGTTTCGGGCAGAGGGGTGGAAACACCATATATTTT.

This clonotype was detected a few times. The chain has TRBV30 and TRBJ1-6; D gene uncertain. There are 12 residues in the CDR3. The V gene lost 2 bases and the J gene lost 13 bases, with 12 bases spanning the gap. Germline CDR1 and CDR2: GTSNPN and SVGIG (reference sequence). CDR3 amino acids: CAWSPPFSPLHF. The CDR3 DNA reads TGTGCCTGGAGTCCCCCATTTTCCCCCCTCCACTTT.

The CDR3 sequence is CASSLWGLTDCNEQFF. CDR3 in DNA: TGCGCCAGCAGCTTGTGGGGCCTAACGGACTGCAATGAGCAGTTCTTC. The J gene is TRBJ2-1, the V gene TRBV5-1; D tentatively reads TRBD1 or TRBD2 (5 bases each). With 1 base removed from V and 6 bases from J, the gap between germline ends came to 17 bases. From germline, CDR1 is SGHRS and CDR2 YFSETQ. The CDR3 spans 16 residues.

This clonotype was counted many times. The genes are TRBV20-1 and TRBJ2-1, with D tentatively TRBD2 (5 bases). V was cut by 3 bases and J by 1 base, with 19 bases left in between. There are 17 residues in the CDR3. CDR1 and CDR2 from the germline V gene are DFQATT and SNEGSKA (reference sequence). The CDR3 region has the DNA TGCAGTGCTAGGGCTAGCTCCCAGTTCGGGTCCTACAATGAGCAGTTCTTC. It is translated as CSARASSQFGSYNEQFF.

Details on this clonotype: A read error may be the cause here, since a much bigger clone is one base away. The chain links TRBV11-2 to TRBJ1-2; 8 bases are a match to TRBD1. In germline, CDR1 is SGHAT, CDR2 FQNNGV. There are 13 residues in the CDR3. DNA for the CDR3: TGTGCCGGCAGCCCCCAGGGGGCTTATGGCTACACCTTC. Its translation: CAGSPQGAYGYTF.

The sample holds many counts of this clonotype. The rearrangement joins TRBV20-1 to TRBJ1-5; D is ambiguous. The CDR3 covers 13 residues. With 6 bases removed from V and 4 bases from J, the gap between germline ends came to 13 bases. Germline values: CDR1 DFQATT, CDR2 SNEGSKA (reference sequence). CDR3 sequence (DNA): TGCAGTGCCGGTGACAACCTTAATCAGCCCCAGCATTTT. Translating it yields CSAGDNLNQPQHF.

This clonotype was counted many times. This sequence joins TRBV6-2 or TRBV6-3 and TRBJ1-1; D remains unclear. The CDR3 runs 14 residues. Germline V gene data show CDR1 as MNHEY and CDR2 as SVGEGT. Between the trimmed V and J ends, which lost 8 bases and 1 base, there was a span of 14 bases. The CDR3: CASATFSWNTEAFF. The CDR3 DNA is TGTGCCAGCGCAACTTTCAGCTGGAACACTGAAGCTTTCTTT.

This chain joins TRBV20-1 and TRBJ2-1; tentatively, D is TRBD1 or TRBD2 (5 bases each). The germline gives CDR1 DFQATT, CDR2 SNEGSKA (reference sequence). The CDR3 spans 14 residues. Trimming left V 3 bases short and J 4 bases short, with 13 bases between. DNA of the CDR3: TGCAGTGCTAGTCGCCCGGGGCTATACAATGAGCAGTTCTTC. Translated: CSASRPGLYNEQFF.

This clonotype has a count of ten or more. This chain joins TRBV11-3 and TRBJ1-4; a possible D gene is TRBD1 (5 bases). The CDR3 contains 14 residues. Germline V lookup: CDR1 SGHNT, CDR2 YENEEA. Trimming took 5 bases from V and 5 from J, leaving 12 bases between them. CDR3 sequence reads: CASSRHDRNEKLFF. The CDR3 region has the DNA TGTGCCAGCAGCCGACATGACAGAAATGAAAAACTGTTTTTT.

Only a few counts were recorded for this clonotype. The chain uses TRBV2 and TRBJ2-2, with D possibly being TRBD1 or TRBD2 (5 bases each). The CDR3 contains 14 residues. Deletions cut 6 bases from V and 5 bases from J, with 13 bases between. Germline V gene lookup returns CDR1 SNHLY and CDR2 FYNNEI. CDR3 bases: TGTGCCAGCAGGGGGGAGATAGGGACCGGGGAGCTGTTTTTT. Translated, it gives CASRGEIGTGELFF.

As DNA, the CDR3 is TGTGCCAGCAGTTTCTCCGGGACAGGGGATGTAGGATATGGCTACACCTTC. The encoded protein is CASSFSGTGDVGYGYTF. V and J are TRBV12-3 or TRBV12-4 and TRBJ1-2; 10 bases match TRBD1. Trimming took 3 bases from V and 5 from J; bases not matched to a gene: 12. The CDR3 sequence is 17 residues long.

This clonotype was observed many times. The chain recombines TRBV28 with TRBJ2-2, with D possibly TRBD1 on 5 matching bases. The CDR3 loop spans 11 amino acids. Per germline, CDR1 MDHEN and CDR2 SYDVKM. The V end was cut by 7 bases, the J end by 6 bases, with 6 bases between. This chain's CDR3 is CASKGAGELFF. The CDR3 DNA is TGTGCCAGCAAAGGGGCCGGGGAGCTGTTTTTT. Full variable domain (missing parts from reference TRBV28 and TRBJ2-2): DVKVTQSSRYLVKRTGEKVFLECVQDMDHENMFWYRQDPGLGLRLIYFSYDVKMKEKGDIPEGYSVSREKKERFSLILESASTNQTSMYLCASKGAGELFFGEGSRLTVL.

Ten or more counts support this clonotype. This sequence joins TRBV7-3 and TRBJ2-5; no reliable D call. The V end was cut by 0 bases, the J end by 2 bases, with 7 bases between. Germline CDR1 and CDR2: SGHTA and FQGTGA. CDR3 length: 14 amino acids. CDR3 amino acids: CASSLTGVQETQYF. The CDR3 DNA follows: TGTGCCAGCAGCTTAACGGGCGTGCAAGAGACCCAGTACTTC.

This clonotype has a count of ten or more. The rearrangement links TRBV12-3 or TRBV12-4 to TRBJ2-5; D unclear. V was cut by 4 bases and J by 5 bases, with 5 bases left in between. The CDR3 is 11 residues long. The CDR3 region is CASSYSETQYF. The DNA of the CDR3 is TGTGCCAGCAGTTACTCCGAGACCCAGTACTTC.

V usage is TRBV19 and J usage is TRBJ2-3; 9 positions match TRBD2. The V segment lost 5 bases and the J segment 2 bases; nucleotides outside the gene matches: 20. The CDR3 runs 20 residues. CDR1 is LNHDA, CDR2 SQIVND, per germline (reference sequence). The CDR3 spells CASSPRGSGRFRKITDTQYF. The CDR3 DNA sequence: TGTGCCAGTAGTCCCCGGGGTAGCGGGAGATTCCGGAAAATCACAGATACGCAGTATTTT.

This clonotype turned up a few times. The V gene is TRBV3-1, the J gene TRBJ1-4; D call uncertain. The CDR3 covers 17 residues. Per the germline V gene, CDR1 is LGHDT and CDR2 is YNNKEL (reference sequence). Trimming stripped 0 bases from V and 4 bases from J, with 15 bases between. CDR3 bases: TGTGCCAGCAGCCAAGAAGTAGCCCAGGATTATAATGAAAAACTGTTTTTT. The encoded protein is CASSQEVAQDYNEKLFF.

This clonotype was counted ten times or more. CDR3: CASSLAPQVGANEQFF. CDR3 coding DNA: TGCGCCAGCAGCTTGGCCCCTCAGGTGGGGGCTAATGAGCAGTTCTTC. The chain recombines TRBV5-1 with TRBJ2-1; a weak D match, TRBD1 (6 bases). The CDR3 loop spans 16 amino acids. Germline V gene lookup returns CDR1 SGHRS and CDR2 YFSETQ. The V end was cut by 0 bases, the J end by 7 bases, with 17 bases between.

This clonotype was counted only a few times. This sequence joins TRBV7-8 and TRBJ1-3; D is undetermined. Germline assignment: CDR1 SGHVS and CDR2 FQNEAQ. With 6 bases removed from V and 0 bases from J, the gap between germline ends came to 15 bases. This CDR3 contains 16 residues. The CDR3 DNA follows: TGTGCCAGCAGAGCCCGAACGGGAGACTCTGGAAACACCATATATTTT. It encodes CASRARTGDSGNTIYF.

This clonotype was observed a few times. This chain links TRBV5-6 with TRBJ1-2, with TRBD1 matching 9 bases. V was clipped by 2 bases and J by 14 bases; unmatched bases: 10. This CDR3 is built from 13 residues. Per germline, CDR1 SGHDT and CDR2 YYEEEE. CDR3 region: CASSFSDRGLSTF. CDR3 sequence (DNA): TGTGCCAGCAGCTTCTCGGACAGGGGTCTTTCGACCTTC. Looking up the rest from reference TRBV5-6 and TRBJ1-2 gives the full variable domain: DAGVTQSPTHLIKTRGQQVTLRCSPKSGHDTVSWYQQALGQGPQFIFQYYEEEERQRGNFPDRFSGHQFPNYSSELNVNALLLGDSALYLCASSFSDRGLSTFGSGTRLTVV.

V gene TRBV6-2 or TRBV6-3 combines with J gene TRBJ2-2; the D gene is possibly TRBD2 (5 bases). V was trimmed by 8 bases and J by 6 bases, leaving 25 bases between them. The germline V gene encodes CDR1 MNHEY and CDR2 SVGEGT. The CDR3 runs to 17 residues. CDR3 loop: CASCRGAVSVNAGELFF. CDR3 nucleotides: TGTGCCAGCTGCCGGGGTGCAGTGTCTGTTAACGCCGGGGAGCTGTTTTTT.

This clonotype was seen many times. The CDR3 sequence is CASRPGGHNSPLHF. In DNA form, the CDR3 reads TGTGCCAGCAGGCCAGGGGGCCATAATTCACCCCTCCACTTT. The chain combines TRBV12-3 or TRBV12-4 with TRBJ1-6, with 8 bases matching TRBD1. V gave up 6 bases and J gave up 5 bases; unmatched junction bases: 3. The CDR3 extends over 14 amino acids.

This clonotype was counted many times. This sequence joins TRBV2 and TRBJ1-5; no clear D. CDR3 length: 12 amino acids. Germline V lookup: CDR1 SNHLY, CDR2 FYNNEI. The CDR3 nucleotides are TGTGCGCTTCCCGGCCCTGATCAGCCCCAGCATTTT. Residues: CALPGPDQPQHF. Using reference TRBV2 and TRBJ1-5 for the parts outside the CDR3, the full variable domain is EPEVTQTPSHQVTQMGQEVILRCVPISNHLYFYWYRQILGQKVEFLVSFYNNEISEKSEIFDDQFSVERPDGSNFTLKIRSTKLEDSAMYFCALPGPDQPQHFGDGTRLSIL.

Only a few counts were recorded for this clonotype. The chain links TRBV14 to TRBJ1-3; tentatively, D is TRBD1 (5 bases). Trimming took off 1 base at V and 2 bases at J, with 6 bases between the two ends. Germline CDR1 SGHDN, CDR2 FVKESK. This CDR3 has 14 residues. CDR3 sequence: CASSQVGAGNTIYF. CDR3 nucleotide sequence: TGTGCCAGCAGCCAAGTAGGGGCTGGAAACACCATATATTTT.

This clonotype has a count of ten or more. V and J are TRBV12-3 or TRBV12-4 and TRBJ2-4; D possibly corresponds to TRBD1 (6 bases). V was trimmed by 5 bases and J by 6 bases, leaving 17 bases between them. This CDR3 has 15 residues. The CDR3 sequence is CASSREQGPGNIQYF. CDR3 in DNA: TGTGCCAGCAGTCGGGAACAGGGTCCCGGAAACATTCAGTACTTC.

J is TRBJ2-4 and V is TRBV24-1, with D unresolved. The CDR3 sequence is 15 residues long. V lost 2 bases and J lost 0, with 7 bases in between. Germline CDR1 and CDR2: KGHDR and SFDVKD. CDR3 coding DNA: TGTGCCACCAGTGATTCGGGCCTAGCCAAAAACATTCAGTACTTC. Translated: CATSDSGLAKNIQYF.

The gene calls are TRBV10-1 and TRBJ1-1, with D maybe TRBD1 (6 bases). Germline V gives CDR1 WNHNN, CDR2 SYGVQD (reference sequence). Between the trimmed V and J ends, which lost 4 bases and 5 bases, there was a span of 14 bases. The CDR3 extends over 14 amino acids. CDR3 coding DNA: TGCGCCAGCAGTGGGACAGCCAGTGGGACTGAAGCTTTCTTT. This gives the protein CASSGTASGTEAFF.